The TCR beta chain under discussion was sequenced for a study of blood T cell repertoires in COVID-19. Germline CDR1 SEHNR, CDR2 FQNEAQ (reference sequence). This CDR3 contains 16 residues. V was cut by 5 bases and J by 4 bases, with 19 bases left in between. The authors' processing: Counts of nucleated cells, estimated from reference gene primer amplification, were obtained. Sequencing used immunoSEQ multiplex PCR; TCRdb keeps in-frame clones, though not all of them. The V and J calls and clone size were taken over from that table, and D and trimming were inferred from the DNA. The profile covers 150,000 to 180,000 clones, with over 75% appearing a single time and over 0.55% taken by the ten largest.

The V and J genes are TRBV7-9 and TRBJ2-3; D might be TRBD1 (5 bases). Sample: peripheral blood. The receptor was isolated from a man between 60 and 75 years old with COVID-19, enrolled during active disease. The CDR3 sequence is CASSRNAGSIADTQYF. The CDR3, as DNA: TGTGCCAGCAGCCGAAACGCAGGGTCCATCGCAGATACGCAGTATTTT.